This TCR beta chain was identified in a study of cytomegalovirus exposure and HLA in healthy donors. The PCR employed 60 Vbeta primers together with 13 Jbeta primers. Produced via immunoSEQ multiplex PCR; TCRdb's table is partial and in-frame only. The sample has approximately 160,000 clones, 80% to 90% seen once; the top ten hold 0.77%. From germline, CDR1 is MDHEN and CDR2 SYDVKM. With 0 bases removed from V and 6 bases from J, the gap between germline ends came to 15 bases. This CDR3 is 16 amino acids long. This chain uses TRBV28 with TRBJ1-5, with D perhaps TRBD1 (6 bases). The TCR comes from a woman between 18 and 30 years old in good health and CMV-seronegative. Sequencing was carried out using PBMCs. CDR3 sequence: CASSLWRGGGSQPQHF. The CDR3 nucleotides read TGTGCCAGCAGTTTATGGAGGGGGGGAGGAAGTCAGCCCCAGCATTTT.